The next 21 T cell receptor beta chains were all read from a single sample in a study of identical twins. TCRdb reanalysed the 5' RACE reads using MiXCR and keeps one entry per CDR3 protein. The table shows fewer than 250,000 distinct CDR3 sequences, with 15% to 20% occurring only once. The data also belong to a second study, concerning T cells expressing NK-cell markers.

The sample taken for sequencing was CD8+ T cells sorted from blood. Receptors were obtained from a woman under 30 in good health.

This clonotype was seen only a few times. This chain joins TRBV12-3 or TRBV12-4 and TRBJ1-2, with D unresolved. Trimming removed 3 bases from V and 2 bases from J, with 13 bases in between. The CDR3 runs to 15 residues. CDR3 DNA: TGTGCCAGCAGTTTTGCAGGTGGCAGCAACTATGGCTACACCTTC. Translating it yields CASSFAGGSNYGYTF.

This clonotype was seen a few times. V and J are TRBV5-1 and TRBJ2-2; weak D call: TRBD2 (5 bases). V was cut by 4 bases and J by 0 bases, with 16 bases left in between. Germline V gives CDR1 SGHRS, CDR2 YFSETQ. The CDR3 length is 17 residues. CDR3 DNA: TGCGCCAGCAGCCGGGGTCCACAGCTGACGAACACCGGGGAGCTGTTTTTT. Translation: CASSRGPQLTNTGELFF.

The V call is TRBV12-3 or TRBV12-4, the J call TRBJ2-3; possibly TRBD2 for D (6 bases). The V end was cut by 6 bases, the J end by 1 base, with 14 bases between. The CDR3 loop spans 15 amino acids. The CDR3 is CASSLDPGGTDTQYF. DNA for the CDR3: TGTGCCAGCAGCCTGGACCCGGGGGGCACAGATACGCAGTATTTT.

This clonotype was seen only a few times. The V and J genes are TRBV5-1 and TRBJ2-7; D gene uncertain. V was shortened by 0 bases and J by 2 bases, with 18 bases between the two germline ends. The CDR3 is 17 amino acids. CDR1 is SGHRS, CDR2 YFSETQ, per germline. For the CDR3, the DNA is TGCGCCAGCAGCTTGGGACCTACCTTTGGGCGGACCTACGAGCAGTACTTC. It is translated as CASSLGPTFGRTYEQYF.

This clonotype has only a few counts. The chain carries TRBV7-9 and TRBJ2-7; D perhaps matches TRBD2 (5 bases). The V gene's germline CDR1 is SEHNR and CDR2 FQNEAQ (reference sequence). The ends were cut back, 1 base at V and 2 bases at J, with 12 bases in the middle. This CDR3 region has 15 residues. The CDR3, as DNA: TGTGCCAGCAGCTTAGGACTAACCAAAGCCTACGAGCAGTACTTC. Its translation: CASSLGLTKAYEQYF.

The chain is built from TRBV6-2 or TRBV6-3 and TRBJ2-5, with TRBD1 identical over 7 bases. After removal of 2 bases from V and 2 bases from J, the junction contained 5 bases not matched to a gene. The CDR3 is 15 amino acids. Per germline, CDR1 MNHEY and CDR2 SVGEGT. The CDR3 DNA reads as TGTGCCAGCAGTTACCGAAGGGGACAGCAAGAGACCCAGTACTTC. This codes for CASSYRRGQQETQYF.

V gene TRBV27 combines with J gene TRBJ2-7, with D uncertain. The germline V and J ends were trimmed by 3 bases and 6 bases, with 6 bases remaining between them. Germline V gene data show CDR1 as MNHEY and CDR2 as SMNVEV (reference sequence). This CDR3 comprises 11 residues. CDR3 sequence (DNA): TGTGCCAGCAGTTTCGGTGCCGAGCAGTACTTC. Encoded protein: CASSFGAEQYF.

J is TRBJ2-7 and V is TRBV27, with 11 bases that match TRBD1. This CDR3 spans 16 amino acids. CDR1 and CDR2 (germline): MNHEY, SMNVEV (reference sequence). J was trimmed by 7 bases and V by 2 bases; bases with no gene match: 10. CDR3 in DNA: TGTGCCAGCAGTTTAGTTTATGGGACAGGGGGGTCGGAGCAGTACTTC. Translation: CASSLVYGTGGSEQYF.

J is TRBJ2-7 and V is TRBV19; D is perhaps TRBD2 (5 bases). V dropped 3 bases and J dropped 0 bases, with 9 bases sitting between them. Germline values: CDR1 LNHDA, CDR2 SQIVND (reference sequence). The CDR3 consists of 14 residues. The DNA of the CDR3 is TGTGCCAGTAGTATGGTTGGGAGCTCCTACGAGCAGTACTTC. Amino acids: CASSMVGSSYEQYF.

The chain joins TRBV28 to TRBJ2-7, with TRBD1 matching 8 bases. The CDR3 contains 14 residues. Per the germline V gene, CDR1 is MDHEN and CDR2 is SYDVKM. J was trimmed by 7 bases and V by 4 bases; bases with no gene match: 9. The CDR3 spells CASSSGGEPHEQYF. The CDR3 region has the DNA TGTGCCAGCAGTTCAGGGGGCGAACCCCATGAGCAGTACTTC. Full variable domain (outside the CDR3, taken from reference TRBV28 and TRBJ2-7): DVKVTQSSRYLVKRTGEKVFLECVQDMDHENMFWYRQDPGLGLRLIYFSYDVKMKEKGDIPEGYSVSREKKERFSLILESASTNQTSMYLCASSSGGEPHEQYFGPGTRLTVT.

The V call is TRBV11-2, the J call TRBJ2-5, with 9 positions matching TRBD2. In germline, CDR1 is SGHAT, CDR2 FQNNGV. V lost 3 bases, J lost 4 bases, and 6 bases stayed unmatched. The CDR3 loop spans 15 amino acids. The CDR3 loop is CASSFYAGGRETQYF. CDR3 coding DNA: TGTGCCAGCAGCTTCTACGCGGGAGGGCGAGAGACCCAGTACTTC.

In DNA, the CDR3 is TGTGCCAGCTTATACGGACAGGCGAACAATGAGCAGTTCTTC. Encoded protein: CASLYGQANNEQFF. The chain uses TRBV2 and TRBJ2-1, with 7 bases aligning to TRBD1. Per the germline V gene, CDR1 is SNHLY and CDR2 is FYNNEI. CDR3 length: 14 amino acids. V was clipped by 8 bases and J by 5 bases; unmatched bases: 9.

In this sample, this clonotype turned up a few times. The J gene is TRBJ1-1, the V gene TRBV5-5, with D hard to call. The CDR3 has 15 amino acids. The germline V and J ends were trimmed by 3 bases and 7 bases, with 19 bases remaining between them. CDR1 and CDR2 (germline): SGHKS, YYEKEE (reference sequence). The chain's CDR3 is CASSCEVTVMDEAFF. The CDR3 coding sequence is TGTGCCAGCAGCTGCGAAGTGACCGTCATGGATGAAGCTTTCTTT.

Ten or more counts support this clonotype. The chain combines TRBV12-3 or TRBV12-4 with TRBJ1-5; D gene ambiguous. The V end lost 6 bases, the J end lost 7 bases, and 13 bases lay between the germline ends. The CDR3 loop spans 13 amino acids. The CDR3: CASRRSTGQPQHF. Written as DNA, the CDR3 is TGTGCCAGCAGGAGGAGTACTGGGCAGCCCCAGCATTTT.

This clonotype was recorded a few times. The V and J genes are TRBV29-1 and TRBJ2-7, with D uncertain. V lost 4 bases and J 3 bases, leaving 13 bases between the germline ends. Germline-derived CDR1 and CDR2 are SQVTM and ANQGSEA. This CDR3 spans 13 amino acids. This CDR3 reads CSVVGSLDYEQYF. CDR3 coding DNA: TGCAGCGTTGTGGGCAGCCTGGACTACGAGCAGTACTTC.

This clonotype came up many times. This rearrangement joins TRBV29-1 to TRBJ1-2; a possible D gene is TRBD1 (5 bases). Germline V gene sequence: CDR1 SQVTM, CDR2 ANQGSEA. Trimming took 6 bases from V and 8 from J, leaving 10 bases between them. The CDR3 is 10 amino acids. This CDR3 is CSVGGRGYTF. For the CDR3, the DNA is TGCAGCGTCGGGGGAAGGGGCTACACCTTC.

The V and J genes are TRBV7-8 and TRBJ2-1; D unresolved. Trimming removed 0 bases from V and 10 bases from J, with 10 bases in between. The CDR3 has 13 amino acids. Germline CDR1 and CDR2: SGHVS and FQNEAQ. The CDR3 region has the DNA TGTGCCAGCAGCTTAGCCCAGATATCAGAGCAGTTCTTC. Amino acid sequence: CASSLAQISEQFF.

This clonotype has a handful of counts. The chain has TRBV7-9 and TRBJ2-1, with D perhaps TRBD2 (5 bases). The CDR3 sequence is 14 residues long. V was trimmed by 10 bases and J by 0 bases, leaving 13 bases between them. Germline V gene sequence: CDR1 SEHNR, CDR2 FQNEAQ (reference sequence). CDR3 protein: CATQRGSSYNEQFF. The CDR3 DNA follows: TGTGCCACCCAGCGAGGGAGCTCCTACAATGAGCAGTTCTTC.

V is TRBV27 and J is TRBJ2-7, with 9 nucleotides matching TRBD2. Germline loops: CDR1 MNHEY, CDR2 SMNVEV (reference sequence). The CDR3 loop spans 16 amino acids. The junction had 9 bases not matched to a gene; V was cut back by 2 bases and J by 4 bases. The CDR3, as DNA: TGTGCCAGCAGTTTACACGGGACTAGCAGAGATTACGAGCAGTACTTC. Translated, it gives CASSLHGTSRDYEQYF.

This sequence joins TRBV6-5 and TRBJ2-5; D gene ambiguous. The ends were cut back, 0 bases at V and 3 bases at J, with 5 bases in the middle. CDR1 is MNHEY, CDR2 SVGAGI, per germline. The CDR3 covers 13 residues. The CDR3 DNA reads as TGTGCCAGCAGTTACTCGGGAAAAGAGACCCAGTACTTC. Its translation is CASSYSGKETQYF.

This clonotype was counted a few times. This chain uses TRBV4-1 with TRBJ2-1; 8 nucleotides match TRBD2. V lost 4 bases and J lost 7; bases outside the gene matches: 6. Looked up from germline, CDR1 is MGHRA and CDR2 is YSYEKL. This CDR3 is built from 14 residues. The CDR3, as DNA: TGCGCCAGCAGCCTGAGACTAGCGAGGAATGAGCAGTTCTTC. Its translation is CASSLRLARNEQFF.